The entry below describes one T cell receptor beta chain. The antigen it binds to is not known. No base quality information exists; no much larger clone differs at one position. These data belong to a study of shared clonotypes between healthy human individuals (dated by TCRdb to between 2020 and 2021). About the full investigation: A couple of women and a few men aged 18 to 49 years were included in the cohort. For each donor, three plates each were used for CD4 naive and CD4 memory, two plates were used for CD8 naive, and one plate was used for CD8 memory. The study deeply sequenced blood TCR repertoires of about five healthy adults to estimate repertoire size and the extent of clonotype sharing between individuals. To increase sequencing depth and limit assay-specific biases, TCR repertoire library preparation and sequencing were carried out by different laboratories using diverse techniques. Leukapheresis yielded between about 0.94 and 8.9 billion PBMCs per donor.

Healthy HIV-negative adults with no recently reported acute infections or vaccinations were included as donors. Every donor was a Caucasian adult residing in Nashville, Tennessee, USA. CD4+ T cells were enriched through magnetic negative selection, after which naive cells were positively selected on CD45RA and the remaining negative fraction served as the memory subset. After blood collection by leukapheresis, PBMCs were isolated using Ficoll-Histopaque density gradient centrifugation and then cryopreserved in the vapor phase of liquid nitrogen. Analytical flow cytometry was used to check the purity and quantity of each magnetically sorted T cell population. Genomic DNA was isolated from each sorted fraction and quantified by UV absorbance on a Nanodrop 2000c. Broader findings and caveats from the paper: About 5% of naive CD4, around 3.6% of naive CD8, around 2.3% of memory CD4, and 0.35% to 0.4% of memory CD8 clonotypes were shared across several donors. Rarefaction of sorted-subset datasets indicated incomplete sequencing despite the large sequencing depth. Naive subsets generally had larger estimated clonotype richness than memory subsets. The small number of donors limited the genetic and exposure-history diversity represented. Compared with non-shared clonotypes, the clonotypes found in all four sorted-subset donors had higher generation probabilities. Only blood was sampled, and tissue TCR repertoires likely differ from those in blood. Pairwise subsampling led to the expectation that sequencing depth would affect the degree of clonotype sharing among donors.

TCR CDR3 regions were amplified from genomic DNA by multiplex PCR using the deep immunoSEQ assay. Genomic DNA extracted from each cell subset was distributed evenly over all wells of several immunoSEQ 96-well plates, and each plate served as one replicate. For sorted subsets, each replicate PCR was loaded with approximately 190 ng genomic DNA, equivalent to about 33,000 T cell genomes. Purified libraries were quantified with a Qubit 3.0 fluorometer, sized on a Bioanalyzer 2100, and re-quantified with the KAPA Library Quantification kit. A separate single-read 150-cycle Illumina NextSeq 550 flow cell was used to sequence each immunoSEQ 96-well plate. Concerning the study's data processing: The immunoSEQ output contained only junctional sequences without quality scores, so filtering could not match that applied to full-length reads. To assign V/J genes and CDR3, sequences were annotated using PyIR, a Python wrapper for IgBLAST v1.9, with IMGT germline references. Reads with weak V/J assignments (E-value above 1e-6), missing CDR3, stop codons, out-of-frame junctions, or ambiguous translated residues were removed. V3J clonotypes were defined by identical inferred V gene, J gene, and CDR3 amino acid sequence. Percentage overlap between repertoires was computed as shared unique clonotypes divided by the size of the smaller repertoire. Repertoire richness was assessed with RTK rarefaction, the Chao1 estimator, and Recon v2.1 estimates of unobserved clonotypes. OLGA was used to compute generation probabilities for all TCRbeta clonotypes that the gDNA method yielded from four donors. What TCRdb holds here is the immuneACCESS table cut down to in-frame rearrangements. Part of the clones is not present; checked against another copy, under half of the missing clones reflect an unresolved V gene, and the others are unexplained. Clone size and the V and J calls come from that table; the DNA yielded D and trimming. Here the sample has around 330,000 clones; approximately 79% occur a single time. The ten largest clonotypes hold 10% to 13% of the sample.

Counted from cysteine to phenylalanine, this CDR3 has 17 amino acids. Left in the record is the CDR3 DNA by itself, 51 bases read in frame from the first base. Trimming takes 4 bases off V and 2 bases off J; junction bases not matched to a gene: 15. CDR1 and CDR2 are drawn from the germline V gene (reference sequence): GTSNPN, SVGIG. The chain is made from TRBV30 and TRBJ2-3; TRBD2 fits 7 bases in the junction. Sequencing was done on a sample of memory CD4+ T cells sorted from blood. The cell subset or site label on this specimen signifies: CD45RA-negative fraction. This clonotype was sampled from a man in his thirties or forties in good health. The CDR3 has the sequence CAWIQPPGRGVTDTQYF. The nucleotides read TGTGCCTGGATTCAACCCCCAGGACGGGGGGTCACAGATACGCAGTATTTT.